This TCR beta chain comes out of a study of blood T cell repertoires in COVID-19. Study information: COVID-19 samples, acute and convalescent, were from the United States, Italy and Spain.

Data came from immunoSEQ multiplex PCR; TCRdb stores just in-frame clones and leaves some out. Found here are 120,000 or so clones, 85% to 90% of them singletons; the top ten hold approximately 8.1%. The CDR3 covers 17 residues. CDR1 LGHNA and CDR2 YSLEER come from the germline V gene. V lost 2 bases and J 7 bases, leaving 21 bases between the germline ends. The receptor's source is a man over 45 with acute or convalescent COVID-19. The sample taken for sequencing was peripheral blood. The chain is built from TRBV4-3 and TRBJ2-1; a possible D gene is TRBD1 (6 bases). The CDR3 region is CASSQHLAGQTGNEQFF. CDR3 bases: TGCGCCAGCAGCCAACACCTTGCTGGACAGACGGGAAATGAGCAGTTCTTC.